This T cell receptor beta chain was documented in a study of cytomegalovirus exposure and HLA in healthy donors (dated by TCRdb to about 2017). Describing the broader study: An earlier analysis of 550 to 700 of the donors reported 250 to 300 Gb of sequence data and some 120 million unique TCR beta sequences from about 179 million T cells. Around 300 gigabases of sequencing data and tens of millions of unique TCR sequences were included in an early release covering roughly 600 HLA-typed donors. Among the approximately 420 genotyped donors, around 81% belonged to the genetic ancestry cluster associated with self-reported Caucasian donors. The aim of the study was to test whether cataloging public T cell receptors could identify signatures of past pathogen exposure. Using immunosequencing, the study profiled T cell repertoires from fewer than 700 subjects and related those repertoires to cytomegalovirus serostatus. Besides the first cohort of roughly 700 subjects, a separate validation cohort made up of 120 different subjects was used. High-throughput TCR immunosequencing, statistical association of individual TCRs with disease status, and machine learning were combined to predict cytomegalovirus infection status. A later analysis re-examined previously published TCR beta repertoires from just over 650 donors and added high-resolution HLA genotyping to investigate patterns of TCR occurrence. In the later analysis, no new phenotypic data were used to find candidate immune exposures; instead, reliance was placed on TCR beta sequences and their occurrence across donors. In an earlier analysis of a few hundred of the donors, high-throughput TCR beta sequencing was used to judge whether each TCR beta V gene segment behaved as functional or pseudogenic. Donor age, sex, ethnicity and CMV serostatus were compiled together with the repertoire data. A later genetic analysis took genome-wide SNP genotypes for about 55% of the roughly 670 donors and used that subset as a discovery cohort. Every discovery cohort repertoire had been produced on one sequencing platform. HLA typing included class I and class II loci at four-digit resolution. The number of typed donors differed by locus: roughly 629-640 for A, B, C, DRB1 and DQB1; approximately 540 for DQA1; 606 for DPA1; and about 450 for DPB1. A handful of DR-DQ haplotypes were treated as single units for association and clustering because of strong linkage in the cohort. Among about 400 genotyped donors of the cohort, an average of about 220,000 unique TCR beta nucleotide sequences was sequenced per donor, of which 15% to 20% were non-productive. The paper as a whole reports these results and caveats: According to a later analysis, most CMV-associated TCR beta chains appeared to be HLA-restricted, and the HLA associations seemed to be driven largely by CMV exposure. In both the original and validation cohorts, the classifier was reported to diagnose cytomegalovirus status with high specificity and sensitivity. A few of the identified cytomegalovirus-associated TCR beta chains were confirmed in vitro to be specific for cytomegalovirus antigens. Only TCR beta chains were sequenced in this cohort, and the absence of alpha or paired-chain data limited detectable features. The authors suggested that the approach could potentially be generalized to other disease states and immunological phenotypes. Because counts were too low, roughly 16 rarely observed V segments, including chromosome 9 orphons, were left out of the earlier analysis of several hundred of the donors. At a false discovery rate of 0.05, a later analysis linked 15,000 to 20,000 TCR beta sequences to specific HLA alleles. Linkage disequilibrium might explain the correlated functional status among segregating V segments, but an unknown experimental factor could not be excluded. In a later analysis, the rate of TCR association differed among HLA loci, with DRB1 alleles having the most associated TCRs and HLA-C alleles having the fewest. The presence/absence analyses assumed that sequencing depth was roughly uniform across donors, and that assumption may not be true. Because some donors lacked HLA typing at each locus, the association tests relied only on the typed subset. The study listed approximately 150 TCR beta chains as associated with cytomegalovirus. In a later analysis, several top co-occurrence clusters were reported to appear linked to parvovirus B19, influenza, CMV and Epstein-Barr virus. Most TCR sequences were seen in very few donors, while some public TCRs were found in many individuals. A further reported finding was that TCR beta sequences accurately predicted the HLA-A and HLA-B alleles for most subjects in the first cohort. A later genetic analysis reported fewer N-insertions in productive TCRs among donors in an Asian-associated ancestry cluster than the roughly 700-donor mean. Assigning TCR associations to individual alleles was difficult when HLA alleles, especially DR and DQ, strongly co-occurred. The sequencing pipeline was judged likely to have produced a cluster of highly shared sequence variants as a technical artifact. Some IMGT-functional V segments, including TRBV6-2 and TRBV6-3, could not be told apart with the 87-base-pair reads, so those segments were excluded. For the cohort, immune exposure information was limited to CMV serostatus. A later analysis found that HLA-associated TCR beta chains were more clonally expanded and had lower generation probabilities than equally common non-associated chains. An association between a missense DCLRE1C variant and V-gene and J-gene trimming of TCR beta chains was found in a later genetic analysis and replicated in an independent cohort. An earlier analysis of around 600 of the donors showed that most TCR beta V segments appeared in productive rearrangements either about 90% or about 30% of the time, which broadly matched IMGT annotations.

Including the terminal cysteine and phenylalanine, the CDR3 comprises 17 residues. CDR3 DNA is the only sequence kept; it has 51 bases, read in frame from the first base. Germline trimming: 5 bases from V, 5 bases from J; junction bases outside gene matches: 14. For CDR1 and CDR2, the germline V gene (reference sequence) lists LNHNV and YYDKDF. A note on this clone: No cognate antigen has been identified for it. Base-call qualities are not available, and no considerably larger clone is one nucleotide away.

The cohort was made up of 500 to 800 healthy bone marrow donors. Cohort members were all nominally healthy when sampled, although unrecorded immune exposures were likely present. The donor was CMV seropositive and belonged to the group of around 300 seropositive cohort members. Every donor gave a peripheral blood sample, and the peripheral blood mononuclear cells from that sample were used for TCR beta sequencing. Genomic DNA was extracted from the blood cell samples with the Qiagen DNeasy Blood Extraction Kit. Receptor amplification or capture employed the immunoSEQ multiplex PCR assay. For the multiplex PCR, a mixture combining 60 forward primers for TCR Vbeta segments and 13 reverse primers for TCR Jbeta segments was used. A multiplex PCR assay on genomic DNA amplified the CDR3 region of rearranged TCR beta genes. The Illumina HiSeq System was used to sequence the amplified TCR beta libraries as 87-base-pair reads. The published analysis was carried out like this. Across the 670 or so repertoires, a later analysis counted about 81 million unique TCR beta chains, roughly 11 million of which were shared by at least two donors. Raw reads were error-corrected and collapsed into unique sequences with a nearest-neighbor algorithm that merged closely related sequences to remove PCR and sequencing errors. CDR3 sequences were aligned to IMGT reference sequences to assign V, D and J gene segments. Each retained sequence needed at least a six-nucleotide match to both a V gene segment and a J gene segment. A rearrangement counted as productive if the CDR3 had no stop codons and remained in frame with V and J, and every other rearrangement counted as non-productive. CDR3 was defined by IMGT convention, running from the second conserved V-encoded cysteine to the conserved J-encoded phenylalanine. The earlier analysis of roughly 590 of the donors excluded sequences that lacked an unambiguous match to a single V gene segment. An earlier analysis of several hundred of the donors called V segments functional above 56.7% productive rearrangements and segregating when the between-donor standard deviation exceeded 5%. A statistical classification framework was built for diagnosing cytomegalovirus status from the catalog of TCR beta chain sequences. A later analysis assigned V and J genes by comparing TCR nucleotide sequences with IMGT/GENE-DB human TR gene sequences. In a later analysis, CDR3 sequences and most-parsimonious VDJ recombination scenarios were assigned using the TCRdist pipeline. In a later analysis, every TCR beta chain was defined by the combination of its CDR3 amino acid sequence and its V-gene family, and reads without a unique V-gene family were dropped. To address suspected cross-contamination and a sequencing artifact, a later analysis removed around 600 highly shared, low-generation-probability nucleotide sequences. In a later analysis, a clonal expansion index was calculated for each public chain from normalized within-repertoire ranks of inferred template counts. In a later analysis, generation probabilities were computed using a VDJ recombination model fitted to out-of-frame rearrangements, and the results were checked against IGoR. In a later analysis, TCR-TCR, TCR-HLA and TCR-CMV co-occurrence was scored with hypergeometric tests, and a repertoire-size bias correction was applied to TCR pairs. A later analysis estimated false discovery rates by permuting HLA or CMV assignments 20 times. In a later analysis, co-occurring TCRs were grouped using DBSCAN, with TCRdist sequence similarity added in when clustering inside HLA-allele-positive subsets. Repertoires with fewer than 30,000 or more than 120,000 public chains, plus five repertoires with anomalous nucleotide sharing, were excluded from co-occurrence clustering. TCRdb stores this immuneACCESS table with in-frame sequences only. Part of the clones is absent; in the studies checked, under half of the shortfall reflects unresolved V genes, and no reason is known for the rest. V and J calls and clone size are copied from that table; D and trimming were computed from the DNA. Counted in this sample were about 210,000 clones; over 80% of them appeared once. 10% to 13% of the sample rests with the top ten.

The TCR sequence derives from a woman between 45 and 60 years old in good health and CMV-seropositive. The chain joins TRBV15 to TRBJ2-3; TRBD1 matches 9 bases in the middle. The sequenced sample consisted of PBMCs. The CDR3 protein: CATSGEPGQGLGDTQYF. The sequenced DNA: TGTGCCACCAGCGGGGAACCGGGACAGGGTTTGGGAGATACGCAGTATTTT.